This T cell receptor beta chain was profiled in a study of blood T cell repertoires in COVID-19. Across the study: PBMCs, B-cell-depleted T cells, or T cells provided the cDNA or gDNA that made up the material.

The CDR3 is made up of 15 amino acids. The V gene end was trimmed by 6 bases and the J gene end by 1 base; junction bases not matched to a gene: 8. Germline lookup yields CDR1 MNHEY and CDR2 SMNVEV (reference sequence). Some clones are missing from TCRdb's copy, which holds only in-frame ones; the method was immunoSEQ multiplex PCR. This table has roughly 290,000 clones, about 88% appearing once. The clonotype comes from a woman aged 55-69 years with acute or convalescent COVID-19. The chain couples TRBV27 to TRBJ1-2; 7 bases align to TRBD1. Sequenced material: peripheral blood. The CDR3 DNA follows: TGTGCCAGCAGCTTGACAGGGACCCATAACTATGGCTACACCTTC. Translating it yields CASSLTGTHNYGYTF.